This TCR beta chain appears in the sequencing data of a study of beta chain features in type 1 diabetes. General study points: More deletions and fewer insertions at VDJ junctions were seen in type 1 diabetes patients. Shorter TCRB CDR3s, moderately but significantly so, marked every one of the four CD4+ subsets in Type 1 diabetes patients. An over-representation of cells with high TCR expression could result from cDNA sequencing. Whether TCRB rearrangement is influenced by HLA type was left unresolved in this analysis.

Reverse transcribing all isolated RNA meant expressed TCRB transcripts were sequenced. Libraries were prepared by immunoSEQ multiplex PCR; TCRdb keeps only in-frame clonotypes and omits some of them. This sample has some 270,000 clones, with roughly a tenth found just once. Each sorted fraction was over 95% pure. Germline CDR1 is LGHNA and CDR2 is YSLEER. The CDR3 runs 14 residues. Trimming cost V 2 bases and J 0 bases, with 7 bases left between them. For this clone: Its specificity is not known.

This receptor was identified in a man aged 25 to 45 with type 1 diabetes. The sample comprised naive CD4+ T cells from blood. The rearrangement joins TRBV4-3 to TRBJ1-2; D unclear. Here the CDR3 DNA reads TGCGCCAGCAGCCAATCCCCCTCTAACTATGGCTACACCTTC. This encodes CASSQSPSNYGYTF.